This TCR beta chain was recorded in a study of T-cell reconstitution after alpha-beta-depleted transplantation in children (TCRdb year 2016). Concerning the study at large: T-cell immune reconstitution after TCRalphabeta/CD19-depleted allogeneic hematopoietic cell transplantation in children was quantitatively tracked in the study by means of TCR repertoire profiling.

With regard to this clonotype: The target of this receptor is not known. No base quality values were provided; no much bigger clone lies one nucleotide off.

The library was produced with PCR. Sequenced on an Illumina HiSeq 2500. TCR library preparation used molecular barcoding, with unique molecular identifiers applied to normalize quantification of the TCRbeta repertoire. The public sequencing data were trimmed at Q25 with fastp and processed into clonotypes with MiXCR by TCRdb, which kept only in-frame beta chains. Rows merge per CDR3 protein into single entries with the most common DNA and genes. For this sample there are around 230,000 distinct CDR3 sequences; 17% appear just once. The top ten constitute 40% to 50% of the sample. What this sample's treatment or condition label stands for: allogeneic hematopoietic cell transplantation with graft depleted of TCRalphabeta T cells and CD19 B cells. TCRalphabeta/CD19-depleted allogeneic hematopoietic cell grafts were given to the transplant recipients, all of whom were children. General findings and caveats noted by the study authors: In some patients, high TCRbeta diversity at day 60 was attributed to recipient T cells and intrathymic progenitors that had survived conditioning. Over the following months the frequencies of hyperexpanded clones went down, and after one year T-cell counts and TCRbeta diversity were mostly credited to newly produced T cells. The apparently early alphabetaT-cell count recovery about two months after transplant was reportedly dependent on only several hundred rapidly expanded clones derived from non-depleted graft cells.

This specimen consisted of PBMCs, mostly from graft donor cells, obtained 360 days after TCRalphabeta/CD19-depleted stem cell transplant. The clonotype comes from a male patient between 2 and 9 years old who had a stem cell transplant for acute lymphoblastic leukemia, so the T cells may come from the graft donor.

The CDR3 protein sequence reads: CASSFRNGYTF. The DNA reads TGTGCCAGCAGTTTCCGTAATGGCTACACCTTC. The sequence links TRBV12-3 or TRBV12-4 to TRBJ1-2; no D gene call is confident. V and J lose 3 bases and 6 bases, and a span of 5 bases separates them. Spanning cysteine to phenylalanine, the CDR3 consists of 11 amino acids. Left in the record is the CDR3 DNA by itself, 33 bases read in frame from the first base.